The 25 T cell receptor beta chains presented below share a single source sample, sequenced in a study of cytomegalovirus exposure and HLA in healthy donors. 60 Vbeta and 13 Jbeta primers were used in PCR. The method was immunoSEQ multiplex PCR; TCRdb's version includes in-frame clones alone and lacks a portion of them. The sample lists around 180,000 clones, roughly nine tenths seen once, with 0.2% to 0.3% in the top ten. The specimen was PBMCs. Receptors originate from a girl less than two years old in good health and CMV-seronegative.

This sequence joins TRBV21-1 and TRBJ1-2; the table's D call, TRBD1, was not checked against the DNA. TRBV21-1 is deemed a pseudogene. CDR3 length: 13 amino acids. DNA for the CDR3: TGTGCCAGCAGCAAAGTTGCCAGGGCCGGCTACACCTTC. It translates to CASSKVARAGYTF.

This rearrangement joins TRBV9 to TRBJ1-2; the D gene is possibly TRBD1 (6 bases). CDR1 is SGDLS, CDR2 YYNGEE, per germline. V was cut by 6 bases and J by 7 bases, with 25 bases left in between. The CDR3 extends over 16 amino acids. CDR3 sequence: CASKKLNPGDQGGYTF. The CDR3 DNA sequence: TGTGCCAGCAAGAAACTAAACCCAGGGGATCAAGGTGGCTACACCTTC.

The gene calls are TRBV18 and TRBJ2-5; D is undetermined. The length of the CDR3 is 13 residues. Germline V gene sequence: CDR1 KGHSH, CDR2 LQKENI. The V end lost 6 bases, the J end lost 1 base, and 9 bases lay between the germline ends. The CDR3 loop reads CASSPVPQETQYF. The CDR3 DNA reads TGTGCCAGCTCCCCTGTCCCCCAAGAGACCCAGTACTTC.

This sequence joins TRBV15 and TRBJ1-4; D perhaps matches TRBD1 (5 bases). Germline loops: CDR1 LNHNV, CDR2 YYDKDF (reference sequence). The length of the CDR3 is 17 residues. V lost 5 bases and J lost 6, with 22 bases in between. CDR3 bases: TGTGCCACCAGCTCGGGGGATGGACCCGGACCAGATGAAAAACTGTTTTTT. This encodes CATSSGDGPGPDEKLFF.

CDR3 residues: CASRVGLAGVYEQFF. CDR3 nucleotide sequence: TGCGCCAGCCGCGTGGGACTAGCGGGAGTTTATGAGCAGTTCTTC. This chain joins TRBV5-1 and TRBJ2-1, with TRBD2 matching 14 bases. CDR1 is SGHRS, CDR2 YFSETQ, per germline. The CDR3 is 15 amino acids. With 7 bases clipped from V and 8 bases from J, the junction kept 8 bases outside the gene matches. The variable domain in full, with the rest retrieved from reference TRBV5-1 and TRBJ2-1, is KAGVTQTPRYLIKTRGQQVTLSCSPISGHRSVSWYQQTPGQGLQFLFEYFSETQRNKGNFPGRFSGRQFSNSRSEMNVSTLELGDSALYLCASRVGLAGVYEQFFGPGTRLTVL.

The chain uses TRBV4-1 and TRBJ2-7; 7 positions agree with TRBD1. CDR3 size: 14 residues. Germline values: CDR1 MGHRA, CDR2 YSYEKL. V was clipped by 3 bases and J by 1 base; unmatched bases: 3. The CDR3: CASSQGQISYEQYF. The CDR3 DNA follows: TGCGCCAGCAGCCAGGGACAGATTTCCTACGAGCAGTACTTC.

This clone is a singleton in its sample. The J gene is TRBJ2-7, the V gene TRBV7-6, with D perhaps TRBD2 (6 bases). Germline V CDR1 and CDR2: SGHVS, FNYEAQ. V was pared by 0 bases and J by 2 bases, with 8 bases between. The CDR3 runs 14 residues. CDR3 nucleotides: TGTGCCAGCAGCTTAGCGGCGGGGACCTACGAGCAGTACTTC. Protein sequence: CASSLAAGTYEQYF. The full variable domain, its missing parts supplied by reference TRBV7-6 and TRBJ2-7, is GAGVSQSPRYKVTKRGQDVALRCDPISGHVSLYWYRQALGQGPEFLTYFNYEAQQDKSGLPNDRFSAERPEGSISTLTIQRTEQRDSAMYRCASSLAAGTYEQYFGPGTRLTVT.

The gene calls are TRBV5-1 and TRBJ2-5; possibly TRBD2 for D (5 bases). This CDR3 contains 15 residues. The V gene's germline CDR1 is SGHRS and CDR2 YFSETQ. Trimming removed 0 bases from V and 4 bases from J, with 13 bases in between. Written as DNA, the CDR3 is TGCGCCAGCAGCTTGGGCGGGTCCCGAGCAGAGACCCAGTACTTC. Protein: CASSLGGSRAETQYF.

The chain joins TRBV5-1 to TRBJ2-5; tentative D call: TRBD2 (6 bases). Deletions cut 6 bases from V and 1 base from J, with 16 bases between. The germline CDR1 and CDR2 sequences are SGHRS and YFSETQ. The CDR3 is 15 amino acids. The CDR3 DNA reads as TGCGCCAGCAACCTCCGCGGGGCGAGCCAAGAGACCCAGTACTTC. It codes for CASNLRGASQETQYF.

The chain carries TRBV6-6 and TRBJ1-1, with a tentative D call TRBD1 (6 bases). Deletions cut 4 bases from V and 6 bases from J, with 9 bases between. The CDR3 consists of 12 residues. CDR1 is MNHNY and CDR2 is SVGAGI in the germline V gene (reference sequence). The CDR3 nucleotides are TGTGCCAGCAGTTCGGGGGGCCCTGAAGCTTTCTTT. Translating it yields CASSSGGPEAFF.

The rearrangement uses TRBV30 and TRBJ2-7, with 11 bases lining up with TRBD2. V was pared by 6 bases and J by 5 bases, with 12 bases of the junction left unmatched. This CDR3 contains 15 residues. The germline CDR1 and CDR2 sequences are GTSNPN and SVGIG (reference sequence). The CDR3 sequence: CACGSASGRLHEQYF. In nucleotides, the CDR3 is TGTGCCTGCGGGTCGGCTAGCGGGAGGCTCCACGAGCAGTACTTC. Full variable domain (remainder filled in from reference TRBV30 and TRBJ2-7): SQTIHQWPATLVQPVGSPLSLECTVEGTSNPNLYWYRQAAGRGLQLLFYSVGIGQISSEVPQNLSASRPQDRQFILSSKKLLLSDSGFYLCACGSASGRLHEQYFGPGTRLTVT.

The rearrangement joins TRBV12-5 to TRBJ2-1; 9 bases are a match to TRBD1. The V gene's germline CDR1 is LGHNT and CDR2 FRNRAP. Losses at the gene ends were 0 bases for V and 2 bases for J; bases not matched to a gene: 5. The CDR3 is 17 amino acids. In DNA form, the CDR3 reads TGTGCTAGTGGTTTGGTGGTAGGACAGGGGACCTACAATGAGCAGTTCTTC. It translates to CASGLVVGQGTYNEQFF.

A note on this clone: Other DNA sequences in this sample translate to the same CDR3. V is TRBV19 and J is TRBJ1-1, with 8 positions matching TRBD1. This CDR3 is 14 amino acids long. Unmatched junction bases numbered 4, after V lost 1 base and J lost 6 bases. Germline loops: CDR1 LNHDA, CDR2 SQIVND (reference sequence). CDR3 sequence: CASSIGQGAAEAFF. In DNA, the CDR3 is TGTGCCAGTAGTATAGGGCAGGGGGCTGCTGAAGCTTTCTTT.

The chain has TRBV5-6 and TRBJ2-5, with 9 positions matching TRBD2. Germline V CDR1 and CDR2: SGHDT, YYEEEE. V shed 0 bases, J shed 5 bases, and the junction held 5 bases outside the gene matches. This CDR3 has 15 amino acids. The DNA for the CDR3 is TGTGCCAGCAGCTTGGTAGCGGGAGCGGCGGAGACCCAGTACTTC. As protein: CASSLVAGAAETQYF.

The V call is TRBV5-6, the J call TRBJ1-1; unclear D gene. Trimming took 0 bases from V and 1 from J, leaving 7 bases between them. Germline CDR1 SGHDT, CDR2 YYEEEE. This CDR3 comprises 14 residues. The CDR3 nucleotides read TGTGCCAGCAGCTTGGTGCTTAGGAACACTGAAGCTTTCTTT. Amino acid sequence: CASSLVLRNTEAFF.

The rearrangement joins TRBV6-1 to TRBJ1-6; the D is unclear. CDR3 length: 13 residues. The V and J ends lost 7 bases and 7 bases respectively, with 11 bases between them. The V gene's germline CDR1 is MNHNS and CDR2 SASEGT. The CDR3, as DNA: TGTGCCAGCACTCAGGTAGACAATTCACCCCTCCACTTT. Residues: CASTQVDNSPLHF.

As concerns this clone: Distinct nucleotide sequences in the sample also encode this CDR3. The chain links TRBV7-3 to TRBJ2-1; 9 positions agree with TRBD1. Germline trimming cut 3 bases from V and 6 bases from J; bases unmatched to any gene: 0. Germline V lookup: CDR1 SGHTA, CDR2 FQGTGA. The CDR3 totals 13 residues. CDR3 sequence (DNA): TGTGCCAGCAGCTTGGGACAGGGCAATGAGCAGTTCTTC. Its translation: CASSLGQGNEQFF.

The chain combines TRBV7-9 with TRBJ2-5; D unresolved. Germline assignment: CDR1 SEHNR and CDR2 FQNEAQ (reference sequence). This CDR3 is built from 13 residues. V lost 2 bases to trimming and J lost 2 bases, with 6 bases between them. The CDR3 coding sequence is TGTGCCAGCAGCTTAAGCGTACAAGAGACCCAGTACTTC. It specifies CASSLSVQETQYF.

The chain employs TRBV14 and TRBJ2-3; D call uncertain. CDR1 is SGHDN and CDR2 is FVKESK in the germline V gene. Trimming stripped 5 bases from V and 4 bases from J, with 13 bases between. CDR3 length: 14 amino acids. The CDR3 DNA follows: TGTGCCAGCAGCAGATTTGGAGTCCCAGATACGCAGTATTTT. Its translation is CASSRFGVPDTQYF.

The rearrangement links TRBV15 to TRBJ1-1, with D perhaps TRBD1 (6 bases). The V gene's germline CDR1 is LNHNV and CDR2 YYDKDF (reference sequence). Deletions cut 8 bases from V and 8 bases from J, with 12 bases between. CDR3 length equals 11 residues. The CDR3 loop reads CATGNTGEAFF. CDR3 DNA: TGTGCCACCGGCAATACAGGGGAAGCTTTCTTT.

The chain employs TRBV10-3 and TRBJ1-5, with D perhaps TRBD1 (6 bases). V lost 5 bases to trimming and J lost 1 base, with 15 bases between them. Germline CDR1 and CDR2: ENHRY and SYGVKD. The CDR3 is made up of 16 amino acids. This CDR3 is CAISQGGDNSNQPQHF. CDR3 coding DNA: TGTGCCATCAGTCAAGGGGGGGACAACAGCAATCAGCCCCAGCATTTT.

This chain links TRBV5-4 with TRBJ2-3; TRBD2 aligns across 10 bases. The CDR3 has 15 amino acids. CDR1 and CDR2 from the germline V gene are SGHNT and YYREEE (reference sequence). V dropped 4 bases and J dropped 2; count of bases not matched to a gene: 4. CDR3 coding DNA: TGTGCCAGCAGCCGAGCGGGGGGGACCACAGATACGCAGTATTTT. It encodes CASSRAGGTTDTQYF.

This chain uses TRBV7-8 with TRBJ1-1; D may be TRBD1 (5 bases). The germline V and J ends were trimmed by 3 bases and 1 base, with 9 bases remaining between them. The germline gives CDR1 SGHVS, CDR2 FQNEAQ. The CDR3 has 14 residues. CDR3 in DNA: TGTGCCAGCAGCTTTCCCACAGGGAACACTGAAGCTTTCTTT. Residues: CASSFPTGNTEAFF.

This sequence joins TRBV30 and TRBJ1-1, with 7 bases aligning to TRBD1. The ends lost 8 bases at V and 3 bases at J; junction bases unmatched: 9. The CDR3 loop spans 13 amino acids. The germline V gene encodes CDR1 GTSNPN and CDR2 SVGIG (reference sequence). The DNA for the CDR3 is TGTGCCCAACAGGGGTCGTCGTACACTGAAGCTTTCTTT. Its translation: CAQQGSSYTEAFF.

The chain has TRBV10-3 and TRBJ2-7; D may be TRBD2 (6 bases). This CDR3 has 15 amino acids. The germline V gene has CDR1 ENHRY and CDR2 SYGVKD. The V end lost 4 bases, the J end lost 2 bases, and 15 bases lay between the germline ends. CDR3 sequence reads: CAISGWPGEPYEQYF. DNA for the CDR3: TGTGCCATCAGTGGCTGGCCGGGGGAGCCCTACGAGCAGTACTTC.